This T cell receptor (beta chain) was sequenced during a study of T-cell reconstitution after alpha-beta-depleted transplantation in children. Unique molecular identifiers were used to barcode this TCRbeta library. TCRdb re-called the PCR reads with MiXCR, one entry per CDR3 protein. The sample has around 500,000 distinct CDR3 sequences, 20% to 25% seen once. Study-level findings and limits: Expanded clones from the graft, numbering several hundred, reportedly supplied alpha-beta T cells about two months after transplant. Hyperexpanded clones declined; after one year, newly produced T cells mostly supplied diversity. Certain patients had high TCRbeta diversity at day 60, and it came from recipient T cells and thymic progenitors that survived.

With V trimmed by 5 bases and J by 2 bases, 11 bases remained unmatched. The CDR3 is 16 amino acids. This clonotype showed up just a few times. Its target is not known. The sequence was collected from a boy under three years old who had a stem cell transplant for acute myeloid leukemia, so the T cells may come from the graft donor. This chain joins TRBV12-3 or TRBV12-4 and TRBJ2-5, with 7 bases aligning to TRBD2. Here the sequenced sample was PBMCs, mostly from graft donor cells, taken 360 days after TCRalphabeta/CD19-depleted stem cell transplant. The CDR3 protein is CASSPTAARGQETQYF. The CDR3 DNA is TGTGCCAGCAGTCCCACGGCCGCGCGGGGGCAAGAGACCCAGTACTTC.